Listed below are T cell receptor beta chains from one sample, sequenced in a study of radiotherapy plus CTLA-4 blockade in lung cancer. Profiled with immunoSEQ multiplex PCR; TCRdb holds only in-frame clones, not every one. Counted here are approximately 47,000 clones, 82% occurring once; the ten biggest clones make up approximately 3.5%. This material consisted of peripheral blood, taken from a patient treated with radiotherapy plus ipilimumab. These receptors originate from a human donor with non-small cell lung cancer who had stable disease on radiotherapy plus ipilimumab. The CDR3 runs from the conserved cysteine through the conserved F or W. A D gene is named only where the DNA matches it firmly. Clone size appears in some rows only: once, few, many, or a class for an expanded clone.

CDR3nt	CDR3aa	j_gene	d_gene	abundance	v_gene
TGTGCCAGCAGCCCTTGGACAGGGGAAAATGAAAAACTGTTTTTT	CASSPWTGENEKLFF	TRBJ1-4	TRBD1	NA	TRBV7-9
TGTGCCAGCAGGCTGACAGGGGGCGGGTATCAGCCCCAGCATTTT	CASRLTGGGYQPQHF	TRBJ1-5	TRBD1	NA	TRBV27
TGTGCCAGCAGACCCAGTTACAACTCTGGGGCCAACGTCCTGACTTTC	CASRPSYNSGANVLTF	TRBJ2-6	NA	few	TRBV6-6
TGCGCCAGCAGCTTGGGGGGAGCGGTAGTTATGAACACTGAAGCTTTCTTT	CASSLGGAVVMNTEAFF	TRBJ1-1	NA	NA	TRBV5-1
TGTGCCAGCAGCCCAGGGACTAGCCATTCCTACGAGCAGTACTTC	CASSPGTSHSYEQYF	TRBJ2-7	TRBD2	NA	TRBV9
TGTGCCAGCAGTTCCCCCCAAAATTATGGCTACACCTTC	CASSSPQNYGYTF	TRBJ1-2	NA	NA	TRBV28
TGTGCCAGCAGCTTGCCAGGGGGCTCTGGAAACACCATATATTTT	CASSLPGGSGNTIYF	TRBJ1-3	TRBD1	once	TRBV5-4
TGTGCCAGCAGCTTAGCGCTGGCGGGATCCACAGATACGCAGTATTTT	CASSLALAGSTDTQYF	TRBJ2-3	NA	NA	TRBV7-9
TGTGCCAGCAGCCCGGGGACTAGCGTGACCTACGAGCAGTACTTC	CASSPGTSVTYEQYF	TRBJ2-7	TRBD2	NA	TRBV5-4
TGTGCCAGCAGCTTGGGGCCGAGACTAGCGGGAGAACCCGAGCAGTTCTTC	CASSLGPRLAGEPEQFF	TRBJ2-1	TRBD2	NA	TRBV5-4
TGCGCCAGCAGCCAGGGGGGACAGGGGGCGTACGAGCAGTACTTC	CASSQGGQGAYEQYF	TRBJ2-7	TRBD1	once	TRBV5-1
TGTGCCAGCAGTTTCCGGGACAGGCGAGGTGAAAAACTGTTTTTT	CASSFRDRRGEKLFF	TRBJ1-4	TRBD1	NA	TRBV28
TGTGCCAGCAGTTTAGAGGGGACTAGCGGTTACAATGAGCAGTTCTTC	CASSLEGTSGYNEQFF	TRBJ2-1	TRBD2	few	TRBV27
TGTGCCAGCACTTGGGGACAGGACAATGAGCAGTTCTTC	CASTWGQDNEQFF	TRBJ2-1	TRBD1	NA	TRBV27
TGTGCCAGTTCTGAACAGGGGGCGACCTACGAGCAGTACTTC	CASSEQGATYEQYF	TRBJ2-7	TRBD1	once	TRBV19
TGTGCCAGCAGCTTGGGGCTCAATCAGCCCCAGCATTTT	CASSLGLNQPQHF	TRBJ1-5	NA	NA	TRBV11-2
TGTGCCAGCAGCTTAGGTTGGCGGGAGTCCCAAGAGACCCAGTACTTC	CASSLGWRESQETQYF	TRBJ2-5	TRBD2	NA	TRBV7-9
TGCGCCAGCAGCGAGACAGGGACGGAGACCCAGTACTTC	CASSETGTETQYF	TRBJ2-5	TRBD1	NA	TRBV5-1
TGTGCCAGCAGACAGGCCAGCTCTGGAAACACCATATATTTT	CASRQASSGNTIYF	TRBJ1-3	NA	NA	TRBV2
TGTGCCAGCAGCTTACCTGACAGGGGGGTGAACACTGAAGCTTTCTTT	CASSLPDRGVNTEAFF	TRBJ1-1	TRBD1	few	TRBV7-9
TGCGCCAGCAGCTTGAATGCCGGCAGGGTGAGCGAGACCCAGTACTTC	CASSLNAGRVSETQYF	TRBJ2-5	NA	NA	TRBV5-1
TGTGCCAGCAGCCCCGGGACAGGGCTGGGCTATGGCTACACCTTC	CASSPGTGLGYGYTF	TRBJ1-2	TRBD1	NA	TRBV7-6
TGCAGCGTTGGGGACACAGATCAGCCCCAGCATTTT	CSVGDTDQPQHF	TRBJ1-5	NA	NA	TRBV29-1
TGTGCCATCAGTGAGCCCAGACAGGGTCGCCTCTCCTACGAGCAGTACTTC	CAISEPRQGRLSYEQYF	TRBJ2-7	TRBD1	NA	TRBV10-3
TGTGCCAGTAGTATGTCCTTCGTGACAGATTCTAACTATGGCTACACCTTC	CASSMSFVTDSNYGYTF	TRBJ1-2	NA	NA	TRBV19
TGTGCCAGCAGCTTATTCTCAGGGGACTCCTACGAGCAGTACTTC	CASSLFSGDSYEQYF	TRBJ2-7	NA	NA	TRBV7-2
TGTGCCAGCAGTTTGGGACAGAGCGAGCAGTACTTC	CASSLGQSEQYF	TRBJ2-7	TRBD1	NA	TRBV6-5
TGTGCCAGTAGCCTGGGAGGGGGTGGCGAGCAGTACTTC	CASSLGGGGEQYF	TRBJ2-7	NA	NA	TRBV19
TGTGCCAGCAGCCAAGATGCCGGGACAGCGATCAATGAGCAGTTCTTC	CASSQDAGTAINEQFF	TRBJ2-1	TRBD1	NA	TRBV4-2
TGTGCCAGCAGCTTAGCGGGGGGGTGGAACACCGGGGAGCTGTTTTTT	CASSLAGGWNTGELFF	TRBJ2-2	TRBD2	NA	TRBV7-3
TGTGCCAGCAGCCCCCCGGGACAGCAAGAGACCCAGTACTTC	CASSPPGQQETQYF	TRBJ2-5	TRBD1	few	TRBV7-3
TGTGCCAGCAGCGTAGAGGGGAATCCCTACAATGAGCAGTTCTTC	CASSVEGNPYNEQFF	TRBJ2-1	NA	NA	TRBV9
TGCGCCAGCGCCCTTAGCGGGCCTAGCACAGATACGCAGTATTTT	CASALSGPSTDTQYF	TRBJ2-3	TRBD2	NA	TRBV5-1
TGTGCCAGCAGTTTTCGCTATGGAAACACCATATATTTT	CASSFRYGNTIYF	TRBJ1-3	NA	NA	TRBV28
TGTGCCAGCAGCTTAACAGAAGGACTTTATGGCTACACCTTC	CASSLTEGLYGYTF	TRBJ1-2	NA	NA	TRBV5-6
TGTGCCAGCAGTGCCCGAATCGACAGGGTCTTC	CASSARIDRVF	TRBJ2-7	TRBD1	few	TRBV2
TGTGCCATCAGTGGCGTAGCGGGAGGGTGGAATGAGCAGTTCTTC	CAISGVAGGWNEQFF	TRBJ2-1	TRBD2	NA	TRBV10-3
TGTGCCAGCATGAGGGCTAGCTCCTATAATTCACCCCTCCACTTT	CASMRASSYNSPLHF	TRBJ1-6	NA	NA	TRBV6-5
TGTGCCAGCAGTTACGGACAGTTCCTGAACACTGAAGCTTTCTTT	CASSYGQFLNTEAFF	TRBJ1-1	NA	NA	TRBV6-6
TGCAGTGCTCTCCCAGAAGAGACCCAGTACTTC	CSALPEETQYF	TRBJ2-5	NA	NA	TRBV20-1
TGTGCCAGCTCACCCCCTCCACCGGGACAGGGGGTTCCGGAACAGTACTTC	CASSPPPPGQGVPEQYF	TRBJ2-7	TRBD1	NA	TRBV18
TGTGCCAGCAGCTCCCTCGGACAGGACTTTAACGAGCAGTACTTC	CASSSLGQDFNEQYF	TRBJ2-7	TRBD1	NA	TRBV7-9
TGCGCCAGCAGCCACCAGGACAGGGGGCGGTACGAGCAGTACTTC	CASSHQDRGRYEQYF	TRBJ2-7	TRBD1	NA	TRBV4-3
TGTGCCAGTAGTATCACGGGATCCCGGGGCAATCAGCCCCAGCATTTT	CASSITGSRGNQPQHF	TRBJ1-5	NA	NA	TRBV19
TGTGCCAGCAGCTTAACCCAGGGGTTGAGGACAGATACGCAGTATTTT	CASSLTQGLRTDTQYF	TRBJ2-3	NA	few	TRBV7-2
TGTGCCAGCAGTCGACAGGTGGAGAACTATGGCTACACCTTC	CASSRQVENYGYTF	TRBJ1-2	NA	NA	TRBV6-1
TGTGCCAGCAGCTTCGACGCGGGGAACACCGGGGAGCTGTTTTTT	CASSFDAGNTGELFF	TRBJ2-2	NA	NA	TRBV5-6
TGTGCCAGCAGCTTAGGGGGTAGCGGGAGGGCTGATACGCAGTATTTT	CASSLGGSGRADTQYF	TRBJ2-3	TRBD2	NA	TRBV11-2
TGCGCCAGCAGCTTGTGGCAGGGGGATCAGCCCCAGCATTTT	CASSLWQGDQPQHF	TRBJ1-5	TRBD1	NA	TRBV5-1
TGTGCCAGCAGCTTAGGCCCGATGGGGGGTTTGACTGAAGCTTTCTTT	CASSLGPMGGLTEAFF	TRBJ1-1	NA	NA	TRBV7-9
TGTGCCAGCAGCTCGGGGGGAAATCAGCCCCAGCATTTT	CASSSGGNQPQHF	TRBJ1-5	NA	NA	TRBV7-3
TGTGCCAGCAGCCCAATCTACGAGCAGTACTTC	CASSPIYEQYF	TRBJ2-7	NA	NA	TRBV7-9
TGTGCCAGCAGTTTAGACCTAGCGGGAGGGGTATACGAGCAGTACTTC	CASSLDLAGGVYEQYF	TRBJ2-7	TRBD2	few	TRBV27
TGTGCCAGCAGCCTAGGGACTAGTGGCGACGAGCAGTACTTC	CASSLGTSGDEQYF	TRBJ2-7	TRBD2	NA	TRBV27
TGTGCCAGTAGTTCCCCCCAATCAGGGGCGAACACCGGGGAGCTGTTTTTT	CASSSPQSGANTGELFF	TRBJ2-2	NA	NA	TRBV19
TGTGCCAGCAGCCGAGTGGTCGGTACAGGGGTGAGGACAGATACGCAGTATTTT	CASSRVVGTGVRTDTQYF	TRBJ2-3	TRBD1	once	TRBV11-2
TGTGCCAGCAGCTTGGGGGGCCGATTAAAGACCCAGTACTTC	CASSLGGRLKTQYF	TRBJ2-5	NA	NA	TRBV5-6
TGTGCCACCAGCAGAGACGGGACAGGGACCTACGAGCAGTACTTC	CATSRDGTGTYEQYF	TRBJ2-7	TRBD1	NA	TRBV15
TGTGCCAGCAGTTTAGTGGCAGGGGGAAATGCAGCTTTCTTT	CASSLVAGGNAAFF	TRBJ1-1	TRBD1	once	TRBV28
TGTGCCAGCAGTGTTGGGGGCACCTACGAGCAGTACTTC	CASSVGGTYEQYF	TRBJ2-7	NA	NA	TRBV6-1